This T cell receptor (beta chain) derives from a study of OX40 agonist ivuxolimab in advanced cancers. This clone was seen a few times. Libraries were prepared by immunoSEQ multiplex PCR; TCRdb keeps only in-frame clonotypes and omits some of them. This table has about 100,000 clones, 70% to 90% appearing once. Source: CD4+ or CD8+ T cells sorted from blood, taken in a trial of the OX40 agonist ivuxolimab. The sequence came from an adult with an advanced solid tumor such as melanoma, head and neck, liver or kidney cancer.

DNA of the CDR3: TGTGCCAGCAGCCTTGCAGGGGGCCAAAGCAATCAGCCCCAGCATTTT. It specifies CASSLAGGQSNQPQHF. The chain couples TRBV7-6 to TRBJ1-5; 8 bases fit TRBD1. V gave up 5 bases and J gave up 1 base; unmatched junction bases: 7. This CDR3 is built from 16 residues. Germline values: CDR1 SGHVS, CDR2 FNYEAQ.